The 25 T cell receptor beta chains reported below all come from one sample, sequenced in a study of T-cell reconstitution after alpha-beta-depleted transplantation in children. Unique molecular identifiers were incorporated into the prepared TCRbeta library. TCRdb itself ran the PCR reads through MiXCR, one entry per CDR3 protein. The sample has 77,000 or so distinct CDR3 sequences, approximately 18% seen once. The sample consisted of PBMCs, mostly from graft donor cells, taken 360 days after TCRalphabeta/CD19-depleted stem cell transplant. All receptors come from a male patient under 10 years old who had a stem cell transplant for acute lymphoblastic leukemia, so the T cells may come from the graft donor.

The chain carries TRBV10-3 and TRBJ1-2; D unclear. Germline V gives CDR1 ENHRY, CDR2 SYGVKD. Deletions cut 2 bases from V and 4 bases from J, with 8 bases between. This CDR3 region has 13 residues. In DNA, the CDR3 is TGTGCCATCAGTGAGACGTCATTCTATGGCTACACCTTC. As protein: CAISETSFYGYTF.

The chain carries TRBV24-1 and TRBJ2-1; weak D call: TRBD2 (5 bases). Germline V lookup: CDR1 KGHDR, CDR2 SFDVKD. The V and J ends lost 9 bases and 0 bases respectively, with 26 bases between them. The CDR3 extends over 19 amino acids. CDR3 nucleotides: TGTGCCACCGAAGGAAGGGCCTCAGGACTCCTGAGCTCCTACAATGAGCAGTTCTTC. Translating gives CATEGRASGLLSSYNEQFF.

This clonotype occurred a few times. The chain links TRBV20-1 to TRBJ1-3, with TRBD1 as a possible D gene (6 bases). CDR3 length equals 14 residues. Germline CDR1 is DFQATT and CDR2 is SNEGSKA (reference sequence). V lost 3 bases to trimming and J lost 5 bases, with 14 bases between them. This CDR3 reads CSARNRDQRNTIYF. The CDR3 DNA reads TGCAGTGCTAGGAACAGGGACCAGCGAAACACCATATATTTT.

This clonotype has just a few counts. The chain uses TRBV5-5 and TRBJ2-7; D gene unclear. This CDR3 spans 12 amino acids. Germline V lookup: CDR1 SGHKS, CDR2 YYEKEE (reference sequence). V lost 4 bases to trimming and J lost 0 bases, with 5 bases between them. The CDR3: CASSPVSYEQYF. The DNA for the CDR3 is TGTGCCAGCAGCCCTGTCTCCTACGAGCAGTACTTC.

This clonotype was detected a few times. The chain couples TRBV20-1 to TRBJ2-1; D call uncertain. This CDR3 region has 13 residues. Trimming pared 3 bases from V and 5 bases from J, leaving 11 bases between. Per germline, CDR1 DFQATT and CDR2 SNEGSKA (reference sequence). Here the CDR3 DNA reads TGCAGTGCTAGCCGCGGATCTAACAATGAGCAGTTCTTC. Its translation is CSASRGSNNEQFF.

CDR3 amino acids: CASSSDRARGYTF. CDR3 sequence (DNA): TGTGCCAGCAGCTCCGACAGGGCACGAGGCTACACCTTC. This chain uses TRBV12-3 or TRBV12-4 with TRBJ1-2; 7 bases align to TRBD1. V was clipped by 6 bases and J by 8 bases; unmatched bases: 9. This CDR3 contains 13 residues.

This clonotype has only a few counts. V usage is TRBV12-3 or TRBV12-4 and J usage is TRBJ2-1, with D possibly matching TRBD2 (6 bases). The CDR3 covers 15 residues. V was clipped by 3 bases and J by 6 bases, with 15 bases between them. This chain's CDR3 is CASSLGRRAGNEQFF. As DNA, the CDR3 is TGTGCCAGCAGTTTGGGCAGGAGGGCAGGCAATGAGCAGTTCTTC.

Ten or more counts support this clonotype. The chain combines TRBV5-1 with TRBJ1-1; TRBD1 agrees at 7 bases. The germline gives CDR1 SGHRS, CDR2 YFSETQ. The CDR3 runs to 14 residues. Trimming took 0 bases from V and 6 from J; bases not matched to a gene: 5. The CDR3: CASSLGQGFAEAFF. CDR3 nucleotides: TGCGCCAGCAGCTTGGGACAGGGTTTTGCTGAAGCTTTCTTT.

This clonotype has ten or more counts. The CDR3 loop is CASSARDREKLFF. The CDR3 DNA is TGTGCCAGCAGCGCCCGGGACAGGGAAAAACTGTTTTTT. The J gene is TRBJ1-4, the V gene TRBV9; 8 nucleotides match TRBD1. This CDR3 has 13 amino acids. The germline CDR1 and CDR2 sequences are SGDLS and YYNGEE. J gave up 8 bases and V 3 bases, and 3 bases lay outside the gene matches.

In regard to this clonotype: The missing conserved phenylalanine or tryptophan at the end of this CDR3 makes a read error likely. No DNA is shown, since the ends of the CDR3 on it are uncertain; the CDR3 is the one TCRdb lists. The CDR3 protein is CSVDLVQGAV. The chain links TRBV29-1 to TRBJ1-5; the DNA was not compared with TRBD1, the D call given in the table. The CDR3 sequence runs 10 residues, both termini included. Germline V gene data show CDR1 as SQVTM and CDR2 as ANQGSEA.

This clonotype was recorded many times. V usage is TRBV5-6 and J usage is TRBJ2-3; 7 bases match TRBD1. CDR1 and CDR2 from the germline V gene are SGHDT and YYEEEE. With V trimmed by 10 bases and J by 0 bases, 5 bases remained unmatched. There are 13 residues in the CDR3. The CDR3: CAGGQVSTDTQYF. The CDR3 DNA sequence: TGTGCCGGTGGACAGGTTAGCACAGATACGCAGTATTTT. Complete variable domain (other parts from reference TRBV5-6 and TRBJ2-3): DAGVTQSPTHLIKTRGQQVTLRCSPKSGHDTVSWYQQALGQGPQFIFQYYEEEERQRGNFPDRFSGHQFPNYSSELNVNALLLGDSALYLCAGGQVSTDTQYFGPGTRLTVL.

The chain uses TRBV10-3 and TRBJ2-1; 9 bases map to TRBD2. The germline gives CDR1 ENHRY, CDR2 SYGVKD. This CDR3 spans 14 amino acids. V was pared by 4 bases and J by 3 bases, with 1 base of the junction left unmatched. The CDR3 bases are TGTGCCATCAGTGTTAGCGGGAGCTACAATGAGCAGTTCTTC. Its protein is CAISVSGSYNEQFF.

The chain carries TRBV10-3 and TRBJ2-3, with 10 positions matching TRBD1. Germline trimming cut 5 bases from V and 3 bases from J; bases unmatched to any gene: 5. The germline gives CDR1 ENHRY, CDR2 SYGVKD. This CDR3 has 15 amino acids. The chain's CDR3 is CAISNRDRGTDTQYF. CDR3 nucleotides: TGTGCCATCAGTAACCGGGACAGGGGAACAGATACGCAGTATTTT.

This clonotype was picked up many times. The chain joins TRBV7-6 to TRBJ1-6; 7 bases agree with TRBD1. The CDR3 runs to 13 residues. V dropped 6 bases and J dropped 9; count of bases not matched to a gene: 5. In germline, CDR1 is SGHVS, CDR2 FNYEAQ. In DNA, the CDR3 is TGTGCCAGCAGGAGACAGGGCGGTTCACCCCTCCACTTT. Translating it yields CASRRQGGSPLHF.

This clonotype was detected a few times. V is TRBV12-5 and J is TRBJ2-1; 8 nucleotides agree with TRBD2. Germline trimming cut 7 bases from V and 2 bases from J; bases unmatched to any gene: 10. Germline lookup yields CDR1 LGHNT and CDR2 FRNRAP. The CDR3 runs 16 residues. CDR3 sequence (DNA): TGTGCTAGTGATCCCTGGGCGGGAGGCACCTACAATGAGCAGTTCTTC. Its protein is CASDPWAGGTYNEQFF.

The chain carries TRBV5-1 and TRBJ1-2, with TRBD1 matching 7 bases. CDR3 length: 14 residues. In germline, CDR1 is SGHRS, CDR2 YFSETQ. V trimming: 1 base; J trimming: 5 bases; junction bases outside the gene matches: 5. The CDR3 DNA reads as TGCGCCAGCAGCTTGCTGACAGGGATTTATGGCTACACCTTC. The encoded protein is CASSLLTGIYGYTF.

This clonotype has a handful of counts. The chain joins TRBV18 to TRBJ2-5, with 7 bases aligning to TRBD1. The CDR3 loop spans 13 amino acids. From germline, CDR1 is KGHSH and CDR2 LQKENI. The V and J ends lost 4 bases and 7 bases, in that order; junction bases with no gene match: 6. The CDR3 sequence: CASSRQGIVTQYF. The CDR3 nucleotides are TGTGCCAGCTCACGACAGGGAATTGTGACCCAGTACTTC.

The chain couples TRBV12-3 or TRBV12-4 to TRBJ2-1, with unresolved D. This CDR3 region has 16 residues. Deletions cut 4 bases from V and 7 bases from J, with 20 bases between. The CDR3 sequence is CASSSVSKDFGNEQFF. The CDR3 DNA reads TGTGCCAGCAGTTCCGTTTCGAAGGATTTTGGTAATGAGCAGTTCTTC.

This clonotype was found many times. This chain uses TRBV20-1 with TRBJ2-1, with D maybe TRBD2 (6 bases). Trimming took 6 bases from V and 2 from J, leaving 11 bases between them. Germline V lookup: CDR1 DFQATT, CDR2 SNEGSKA (reference sequence). This CDR3 region has 13 residues. DNA for the CDR3: TGCAGTGCCCCACCGGGAGCCTACAATGAGCAGTTCTTC. Translating it yields CSAPPGAYNEQFF.

At least ten counts were recorded for this clonotype. This chain links TRBV12-3 or TRBV12-4 with TRBJ1-5; D possibly corresponds to TRBD1 (5 bases). The V gene lost 0 bases and the J gene lost 4 bases, with 13 bases spanning the gap. The CDR3 length is 16 residues. The CDR3 region is CASSLAGGTRNQPQHF. The DNA for the CDR3 is TGTGCCAGCAGTTTAGCAGGAGGGACGAGAAATCAGCCCCAGCATTTT.

Many counts were recorded for this clonotype. V usage is TRBV6-2 or TRBV6-3 and J usage is TRBJ2-5; TRBD1 is a possible D gene (6 bases). The CDR3 has 16 residues. Germline V gene sequence: CDR1 MNHEY, CDR2 SVGEGT. Trimming stripped 5 bases from V and 5 bases from J, with 21 bases between. DNA of the CDR3: TGTGCCAGCAGTCTGCTCTTAAGGGGGATCGGGGAGACCCAGTACTTC. Translated: CASSLLLRGIGETQYF.

The sample holds many counts of this clonotype. This chain joins TRBV25-1 and TRBJ2-1; 8 nucleotides match TRBD2. Germline V gene data show CDR1 as MGHDK and CDR2 as SYGVNS. With V trimmed by 2 bases and J by 3 bases, 6 bases remained unmatched. CDR3 size: 16 residues. Written as DNA, the CDR3 is TGTGCCAGCAGTGAACTCGGGAGGGCTTTCTACAATGAGCAGTTCTTC. Translated: CASSELGRAFYNEQFF.

The chain joins TRBV7-6 to TRBJ2-5, with 9 bases lining up with TRBD2. The length of the CDR3 is 15 residues. J was trimmed by 5 bases and V by 0 bases; bases with no gene match: 4. Germline-derived CDR1 and CDR2 are SGHVS and FNYEAQ. The CDR3 is CASSLASGRWETQYF. DNA of the CDR3: TGTGCCAGCAGCTTAGCTAGCGGGAGATGGGAGACCCAGTACTTC.

The table lists this clonotype with a few counts. This chain joins TRBV10-3 and TRBJ2-2; D unclear. The CDR3 is made up of 15 amino acids. Germline V lookup: CDR1 ENHRY, CDR2 SYGVKD. The V end was cut by 0 bases, the J end by 4 bases, with 9 bases between. The CDR3 region is CAISESWQVTGELFF. The DNA of the CDR3 is TGTGCCATCAGTGAGTCTTGGCAGGTCACCGGGGAGCTGTTTTTT.

This clonotype appeared a few times. The V and J genes are TRBV20-1 and TRBJ2-4, with 7 bases that match TRBD2. This CDR3 has 17 amino acids. With 6 bases clipped from V and 0 bases from J, the junction kept 14 bases outside the gene matches. Germline V lookup: CDR1 DFQATT, CDR2 SNEGSKA (reference sequence). The CDR3 DNA sequence: TGCAGTGCCCCGGGGATTAGCGGGCCTTTAGCCAAAAACATTCAGTACTTC. Translation gives CSAPGISGPLAKNIQYF.